The clone carrying this T cell receptor (beta chain) was seen only once. Its antigen is currently unknown. Method: immunoSEQ multiplex PCR; TCRdb's copy keeps in-frame clones and lacks some. The sample consists of fewer than 80,000 clones, 85% to 90% of them appearing once. Trimming removed 3 bases from V and 6 bases from J, with 15 bases in between. The CDR3 length is 14 residues. Germline V gives CDR1 KGHSH, CDR2 LQKENI. The record originates from a study of OX40 agonist ivuxolimab in advanced cancers. Findings and limits, study-wide: Fewer expanded clones were found on average in CD4+ than in CD8+ T cells.

This chain joins TRBV18 and TRBJ2-7; D is tentatively TRBD1 or TRBD2 (5 bases each). This clonotype originated in an adult with an advanced solid tumor such as melanoma, head and neck, liver or kidney cancer. The material sequenced was CD4+ or CD8+ T cells sorted from blood, taken in a trial of the OX40 agonist ivuxolimab. The CDR3 DNA follows: TGTGCCAGCTCACCCAGATGGGGCGAGGGCGAGCAGTACTTC. Its translation: CASSPRWGEGEQYF.